This entry lists 28 T cell receptor beta chains sequenced from one sample in a study of cytomegalovirus exposure and HLA in healthy donors. The primer mix had 60 Vbeta and 13 Jbeta primers. This table comes from immunoSEQ multiplex PCR, and its TCRdb copy is limited to in-frame clones, with some not included. This table holds hundreds of thousands of clones, roughly four fifths found once. The specimen was PBMCs. All receptors derive from a girl between 10 and 17 years old in good health and CMV-seronegative.

This clone was detected once. The rearrangement joins TRBV27 to TRBJ2-1, with D possibly TRBD2 on 6 matching bases. This CDR3 has 16 amino acids. The V end was cut by 3 bases, the J end by 1 base, with 13 bases between. CDR1 is MNHEY and CDR2 is SMNVEV in the germline V gene (reference sequence). The CDR3 sequence: CASSFGRSPSYNEQFF. Written as DNA, the CDR3 is TGTGCCAGCAGTTTCGGGAGAAGCCCGTCCTACAATGAGCAGTTCTTC.

This clone was seen only a few times. The chain uses TRBV6-5 and TRBJ1-5; the D is unclear. Trimming cost V 0 bases and J 1 base, with 7 bases left between them. Germline CDR1 and CDR2: MNHEY and SVGAGI. The CDR3 spans 15 residues. CDR3 sequence (DNA): TGTGCCAGCAGTTACTCGATCGGGAGCAATCAGCCCCAGCATTTT. It translates to CASSYSIGSNQPQHF.

The gene calls are TRBV28 and TRBJ1-1, with D possibly matching TRBD1 (6 bases). CDR3 length: 14 amino acids. With 6 bases removed from V and 4 bases from J, the gap between germline ends came to 15 bases. Per the germline V gene, CDR1 is MDHEN and CDR2 is SYDVKM. The CDR3, as DNA: TGTGCCAGCAGGAAGCACAACAGGGTCACTGAAGCTTTCTTT. Amino acid sequence: CASRKHNRVTEAFF.

This rearrangement joins TRBV6-5 to TRBJ2-3, with 9 bases aligning to TRBD2. CDR3 length equals 16 residues. V shed 4 bases and J 0 bases; nucleotides not matched to a gene: 5. CDR1 and CDR2 (germline): MNHEY, SVGAGI. DNA for the CDR3: TGTGCCAGCAGTTTACACAGCGGGGGGAGCACAGATACGCAGTATTTT. Translation gives CASSLHSGGSTDTQYF.

The chain recombines TRBV5-6 with TRBJ1-2; TRBD1 aligns across 8 bases. The length of the CDR3 is 16 residues. V lost 4 bases and J lost 5; bases outside the gene matches: 13. CDR1 is SGHDT and CDR2 is YYEEEE in the germline V gene. CDR3 in DNA: TGTGCCAGCAGCGGTCGATTGTTTGGACAGGGATATGGCTACACCTTC. Protein: CASSGRLFGQGYGYTF.

This clone showed up just once. CDR3 in amino acids: CASSRGTPTKETQYF. DNA of the CDR3: TGCGCCAGCAGTCGTGGGACTCCTACCAAAGAGACCCAGTACTTC. This chain uses TRBV5-1 with TRBJ2-5; possibly TRBD2 for D (6 bases). The germline gives CDR1 SGHRS, CDR2 YFSETQ. This CDR3 has 15 residues. Between the trimmed V and J ends, which lost 5 bases and 3 bases, there was a span of 17 bases.

The chain couples TRBV10-3 to TRBJ1-2; TRBD1 matches 7 bases. This CDR3 comprises 16 residues. Germline lookup yields CDR1 ENHRY and CDR2 SYGVKD. Losses at the gene ends were 6 bases for V and 4 bases for J; bases not matched to a gene: 14. CDR3 amino acids: CAISRPGTDRVYGYTF. In DNA, the CDR3 is TGTGCCATCAGCAGACCCGGGACAGATCGGGTCTATGGCTACACCTTC.

The chain employs TRBV7-9 and TRBJ1-1; weak D call: TRBD1 (6 bases). Germline V gene lookup returns CDR1 SEHNR and CDR2 FQNEAQ (reference sequence). V lost 5 bases and J lost 4, with 17 bases in between. The CDR3 consists of 15 residues. This CDR3 reads CASSPLDSSGTEAFF. CDR3 DNA: TGTGCCAGCAGCCCACTGGACAGTTCGGGCACTGAAGCTTTCTTT. Full variable domain (missing parts from reference TRBV7-9 and TRBJ1-1): DTGVSQNPRHKITKRGQNVTFRCDPISEHNRLYWYRQTLGQGPEFLTYFQNEAQLEKSRLLSDRFSAERPKGSFSTLEIQRTEQGDSAMYLCASSPLDSSGTEAFFGQGTRLTVV.

The chain links TRBV6-6 to TRBJ1-2; TRBD1 might be the D (6 bases). V was pared by 0 bases and J by 5 bases, with 10 bases between. The length of the CDR3 is 14 residues. CDR1 MNHNY and CDR2 SVGAGI come from the germline V gene (reference sequence). CDR3 in DNA: TGTGCCAGCAGTTACTCCAGCCAGGGGTATGGCTACACCTTC. It translates to CASSYSSQGYGYTF.

The chain is built from TRBV5-4 and TRBJ1-1; D perhaps matches TRBD1 (5 bases). V was clipped by 1 base and J by 4 bases, with 8 bases between them. The germline V gene has CDR1 SGHNT and CDR2 YYREEE (reference sequence). This CDR3 has 13 amino acids. The CDR3 region has the DNA TGTGCCAGCAGCTTGCAGGGCGGCACTGAAGCTTTCTTT. Amino acid sequence: CASSLQGGTEAFF. Using reference TRBV5-4 and TRBJ1-1 for the parts outside the CDR3, the full variable domain is ETGVTQSPTHLIKTRGQQVTLRCSSQSGHNTVSWYQQALGQGPQFIFQYYREEENGRGNFPPRFSGLQFPNYSSELNVNALELDDSALYLCASSLQGGTEAFFGQGTRLTVV.

In this sample, this clone turned up once. V gene TRBV28 combines with J gene TRBJ1-5; 9 bases fit TRBD1. The CDR3 contains 14 residues. The germline gives CDR1 MDHEN, CDR2 SYDVKM. V lost 6 bases and J lost 6; bases outside the gene matches: 6. The DNA of the CDR3 is TGTGCCAGCAGGGGACAGGGCGAGAGTCAGCCCCAGCATTTT. Protein sequence: CASRGQGESQPQHF.

The chain employs TRBV29-1 and TRBJ1-1; 7 nucleotides match TRBD1. CDR3 size: 14 residues. Germline CDR1 reads SQVTM; CDR2 reads ANQGSEA. V trimming: 6 bases; J trimming: 3 bases; junction bases outside the gene matches: 10. CDR3 DNA: TGCAGCGTCTCCAGGGACAGAGGGGACACTGAAGCTTTCTTT. It yields the protein CSVSRDRGDTEAFF.

The chain combines TRBV5-6 with TRBJ1-4; TRBD1 is a possible D gene (5 bases). The CDR3 has 14 residues. Germline-derived CDR1 and CDR2 are SGHDT and YYEEEE. V lost 6 bases, J lost 13 bases, and 22 bases lay in between. For the CDR3, the DNA is TGTGCCAGCACCGACTCAGGGCGGAATTTTGGACTGTTTTTT. Amino acid sequence: CASTDSGRNFGLFF.

The chain has TRBV30 and TRBJ2-3; 7 bases map to TRBD2. The germline V gene has CDR1 GTSNPN and CDR2 SVGIG (reference sequence). V dropped 5 bases and J dropped 1; count of bases not matched to a gene: 6. The CDR3 is 14 amino acids. CDR3 in amino acids: CAWDGLDGTDTQYF. As DNA, the CDR3 is TGTGCCTGGGATGGACTAGATGGCACAGATACGCAGTATTTT.

The chain has TRBV2 and TRBJ2-7; TRBD2 is a possible D gene (7 bases). Germline V CDR1 and CDR2: SNHLY, FYNNEI. The CDR3 runs 16 residues. Trimming took off 6 bases at V and 0 bases at J, with 18 bases between the two ends. The DNA for the CDR3 is TGTGCCAGCAGGGGGGGGCTAGCGACAAGCTCCTACGAGCAGTACTTC. Amino acids: CASRGGLATSSYEQYF.

The gene calls are TRBV13 and TRBJ1-5; TRBD1 is a possible D gene (6 bases). Germline loops: CDR1 PRHDT, CDR2 FYEKMQ (reference sequence). V was trimmed by 0 bases and J by 0 bases, leaving 6 bases between them. The CDR3 contains 15 residues. The CDR3 DNA follows: TGTGCCAGCAGCTTAGGCAGGGGTAGCAATCAGCCCCAGCATTTT. Translating it yields CASSLGRGSNQPQHF.

In this sample, this clone turned up a few times. The rearrangement joins TRBV28 to TRBJ2-5, with 9 bases that match TRBD1. Losses at the gene ends were 6 bases for V and 1 base for J; bases not matched to a gene: 9. Germline loops: CDR1 MDHEN, CDR2 SYDVKM. The CDR3 is made up of 16 amino acids. Here the CDR3 DNA reads TGTGCCAGCAGGTCGGGACAGGGATGGGTCCAAGAGACCCAGTACTTC. Protein product: CASRSGQGWVQETQYF.

This chain joins TRBV5-4 and TRBJ1-1, with D uncertain. V dropped 1 base and J dropped 0 bases, with 10 bases sitting between them. The CDR3 loop spans 15 amino acids. Germline loops: CDR1 SGHNT, CDR2 YYREEE (reference sequence). CDR3 sequence (DNA): TGTGCCAGCAGCTTGTCGACTACTTTGAACACTGAAGCTTTCTTT. Protein: CASSLSTTLNTEAFF.

The V and J genes are TRBV1 and TRBJ1-1; the table's D call TRBD1 went unverified against the DNA. TRBV1 is a listed pseudogene. The CDR3 covers 17 residues. The CDR3 sequence is CTSSQVFPTRGGSEAFF. As DNA, the CDR3 is TGCACCAGCAGCCAAGTTTTCCCCACTCGAGGGGGATCCGAAGCTTTCTTT.

A few counts support this clone. The V and J genes are TRBV4-3 and TRBJ2-7, with 9 bases matching TRBD1. The V gene's germline CDR1 is LGHNA and CDR2 YSLEER. The V and J ends lost 1 base and 4 bases, in that order; junction bases with no gene match: 2. The CDR3 consists of 14 residues. Here the CDR3 reads CASSQGDREYEQYF. DNA of the CDR3: TGCGCCAGCAGCCAAGGGGACAGGGAGTACGAGCAGTACTTC.

V usage is TRBV5-1 and J usage is TRBJ2-3; no definite D call. This CDR3 contains 15 residues. CDR1 SGHRS and CDR2 YFSETQ come from the germline V gene. V lost 1 base and J 1 base, leaving 10 bases between the germline ends. CDR3 amino acids: CASSLPSPRTDTQYF. As DNA, the CDR3 is TGCGCCAGCAGCTTGCCCTCTCCCCGCACAGATACGCAGTATTTT.

J is TRBJ1-1 and V is TRBV5-1; 7 positions match TRBD1. Germline V CDR1 and CDR2: SGHRS, YFSETQ. The CDR3 runs 17 residues. The V gene end was trimmed by 5 bases and the J gene end by 4 bases; junction bases not matched to a gene: 17. The CDR3 coding sequence is TGCGCCAGCAGAATTGGAGACAGGGTGACTTCGGTCACTGAAGCTTTCTTT. Protein sequence: CASRIGDRVTSVTEAFF.

The chain employs TRBV5-4 and TRBJ2-7, with TRBD2 as a possible D gene (5 bases). Germline-derived CDR1 and CDR2 are SGHNT and YYREEE (reference sequence). This CDR3 is 16 amino acids long. The germline V and J ends were trimmed by 3 bases and 3 bases, with 19 bases remaining between them. The CDR3 bases are TGTGCCAGCAGCTCGGGGTGGTGGGGAGAGGTCTACGAGCAGTACTTC. Translation gives CASSSGWWGEVYEQYF. Full variable domain (rest looked up from reference TRBV5-4 and TRBJ2-7): ETGVTQSPTHLIKTRGQQVTLRCSSQSGHNTVSWYQQALGQGPQFIFQYYREEENGRGNFPPRFSGLQFPNYSSELNVNALELDDSALYLCASSSGWWGEVYEQYFGPGTRLTVT.

This sequence joins TRBV11-2 and TRBJ1-2; D unresolved. The CDR3 contains 13 residues. Germline assignment: CDR1 SGHAT and CDR2 FQNNGV. Between the trimmed V and J ends, which lost 1 base and 4 bases, there was a span of 7 bases. This CDR3 is CASSLAGSYGYTF. CDR3 in DNA: TGTGCCAGCAGCTTAGCGGGATCCTATGGCTACACCTTC. Looking up the rest from reference TRBV11-2 and TRBJ1-2 gives the full variable domain: EAGVAQSPRYKIIEKRQSVAFWCNPISGHATLYWYQQILGQGPKLLIQFQNNGVVDDSQLPKDRFSAERLKGVDSTLKIQPAKLEDSAVYLCASSLAGSYGYTFGSGTRLTVV.

The genes are TRBV5-4 and TRBJ1-1; D uncertain. This CDR3 spans 17 amino acids. Trimming stripped 1 base from V and 1 base from J, with 17 bases between. Per the germline V gene, CDR1 is SGHNT and CDR2 is YYREEE (reference sequence). The DNA for the CDR3 is TGTGCCAGCAGCTTGTTGGGCCTGAGTACGTCGAACACTGAAGCTTTCTTT. The encoded protein is CASSLLGLSTSNTEAFF.

The rearrangement uses TRBV9 and TRBJ1-1, with D unresolved. CDR1 and CDR2 from the germline V gene are SGDLS and YYNGEE. Trimming removed 0 bases from V and 9 bases from J, with 12 bases in between. This CDR3 is 13 amino acids long. This CDR3 is CASSVGAASKAFF. The CDR3 DNA reads as TGTGCCAGCAGCGTAGGGGCAGCAAGCAAAGCTTTCTTT. Variable domain in full (rest from reference TRBV9 and TRBJ1-1): DSGVTQTPKHLITATGQRVTLRCSPRSGDLSVYWYQQSLDQGLQFLIQYYNGEERAKGNILERFSAQQFPDLHSELNLSSLELGDSALYFCASSVGAASKAFFGQGTRLTVV.

The rearrangement uses TRBV4-2 and TRBJ1-2; perhaps TRBD1 as D (5 bases). The V gene's germline CDR1 is LGHNA and CDR2 YNFKEQ. V shed 3 bases and J shed 7 bases, with 15 bases lying between them. The CDR3 length is 14 residues. For the CDR3, the DNA is TGTGCCAGCAGCCAGTATGGGGGAGGGCGTGGCTACACCTTC. This gives the protein CASSQYGGGRGYTF.

The chain carries TRBV28 and TRBJ2-5, with TRBD1 matching over 9 bases. Germline values: CDR1 MDHEN, CDR2 SYDVKM. The CDR3 totals 15 residues. The V gene end was trimmed by 6 bases and the J gene end by 5 bases; junction bases not matched to a gene: 10. CDR3 DNA sequence: TGTGCCAGCAGGGGGGGGGACAGGGAAAGCGAGACCCAGTACTTC. Its translation is CASRGGDRESETQYF.